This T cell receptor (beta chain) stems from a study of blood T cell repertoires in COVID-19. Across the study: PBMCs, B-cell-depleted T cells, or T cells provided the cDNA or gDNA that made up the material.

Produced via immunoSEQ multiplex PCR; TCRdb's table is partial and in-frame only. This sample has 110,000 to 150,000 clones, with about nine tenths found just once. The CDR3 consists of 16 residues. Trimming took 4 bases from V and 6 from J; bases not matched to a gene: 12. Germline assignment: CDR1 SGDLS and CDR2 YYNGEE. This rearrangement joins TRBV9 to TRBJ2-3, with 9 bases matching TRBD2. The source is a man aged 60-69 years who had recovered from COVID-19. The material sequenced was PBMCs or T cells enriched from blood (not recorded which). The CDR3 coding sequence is TGTGCCAGCAGCCCGGGAGATAGCGGGAGAAGGGATACGCAGTATTTT. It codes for CASSPGDSGRRDTQYF.